The T cell receptor beta chain under discussion was sequenced for a study of tumor-infiltrating lymphocytes in primary liver carcinoma. Blood RNA originated from unsorted whole blood, with germline DNA additionally extracted. Per the germline V gene, CDR1 is MGHRA and CDR2 is YSYEKL. The CDR3 has 17 residues. Starting material of about 0.45 ug total RNA yielded TCR beta cDNA via a constant-region primer. Investigators got TCR beta libraries out of three nested multiplex PCR rounds, done with slightly modified ARM-PCR. For around 9 cycles apiece, the opening two PCR rounds ran with TRBV1-TRBV30 forward primers and a C-beta reverse primer. MiXCR, run by TCRdb on the multiplex PCR reads, gives a single entry per CDR3 protein. The top ten hold about 17% of the sample, which has around 330,000 distinct CDR3 sequences, around 50% seen once. Note on this clonotype: No conserved phenylalanine or tryptophan ends this CDR3, so it is likely a read error.

This sequence originates from a woman in her twenties or thirties with primary liver carcinoma and hepatitis B virus infection. The chain combines TRBV4-1 with TRBJ2-5, with D uncertain. Specimen: peripheral blood. The CDR3 spells CASSQAPWWNPGETQYY. DNA for the CDR3: TGCGCCAGCAGCCAGGCCCCTTGGTGGAACCCAGGAGAGACTCAGTACTAC.